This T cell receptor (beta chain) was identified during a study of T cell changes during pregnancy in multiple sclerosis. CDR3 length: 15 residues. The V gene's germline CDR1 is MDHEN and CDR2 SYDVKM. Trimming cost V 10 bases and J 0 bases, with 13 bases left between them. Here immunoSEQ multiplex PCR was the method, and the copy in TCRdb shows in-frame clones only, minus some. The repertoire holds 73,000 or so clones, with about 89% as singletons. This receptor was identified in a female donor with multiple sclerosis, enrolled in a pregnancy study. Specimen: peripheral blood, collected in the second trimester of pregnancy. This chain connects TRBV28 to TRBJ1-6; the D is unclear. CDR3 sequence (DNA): TGTGCCACCAAAACAGAGAGCTCCTATAATTCACCCCTCCACTTT. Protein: CATKTESSYNSPLHF.